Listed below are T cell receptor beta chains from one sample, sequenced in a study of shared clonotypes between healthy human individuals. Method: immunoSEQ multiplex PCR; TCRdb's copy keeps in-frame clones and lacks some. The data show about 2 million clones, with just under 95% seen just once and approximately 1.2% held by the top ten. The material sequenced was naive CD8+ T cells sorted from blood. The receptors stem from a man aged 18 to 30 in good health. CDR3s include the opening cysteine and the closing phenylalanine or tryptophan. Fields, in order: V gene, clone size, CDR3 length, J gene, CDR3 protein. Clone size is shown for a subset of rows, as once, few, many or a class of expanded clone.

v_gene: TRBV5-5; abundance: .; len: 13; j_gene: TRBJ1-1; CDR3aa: CASSLTVVTEAFF
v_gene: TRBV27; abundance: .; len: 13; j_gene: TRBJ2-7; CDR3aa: CASSPDLSYEQYF
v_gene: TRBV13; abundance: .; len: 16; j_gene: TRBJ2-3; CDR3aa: CASSVGLAGSTDTQYF
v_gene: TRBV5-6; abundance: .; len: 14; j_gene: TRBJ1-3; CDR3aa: CASSLWAGGNTIYF
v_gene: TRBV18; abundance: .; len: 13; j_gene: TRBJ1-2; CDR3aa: CASSTGTGGGYTF
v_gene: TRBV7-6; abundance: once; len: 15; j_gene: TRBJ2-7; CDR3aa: CASSFGQGVMYEQYF
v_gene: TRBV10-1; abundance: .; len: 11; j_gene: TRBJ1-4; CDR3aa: CASSPDEKLFF
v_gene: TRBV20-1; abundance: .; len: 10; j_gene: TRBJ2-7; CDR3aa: CSVASYEQYF
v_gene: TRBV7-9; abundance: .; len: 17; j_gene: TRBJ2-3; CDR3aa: CASSSTRSSPDTDTQYF
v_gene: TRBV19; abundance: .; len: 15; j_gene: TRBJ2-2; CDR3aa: CASSIDREWTGELFF
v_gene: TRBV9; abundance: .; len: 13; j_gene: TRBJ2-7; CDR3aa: CASSVGVSYEQYF
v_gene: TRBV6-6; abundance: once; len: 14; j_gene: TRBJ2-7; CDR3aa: CASSYGSRSYEQYF
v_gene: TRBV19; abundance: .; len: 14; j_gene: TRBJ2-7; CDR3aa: CASSIATGFDEQYF
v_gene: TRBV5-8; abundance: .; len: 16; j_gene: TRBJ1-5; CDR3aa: CASSLYGGEGNQPQHF
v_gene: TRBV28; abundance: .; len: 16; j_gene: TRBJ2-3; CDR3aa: CASSLLGQDPTDTQYF
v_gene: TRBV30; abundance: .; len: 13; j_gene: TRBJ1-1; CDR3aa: CAWGVGGQAEAFF